Presented here are 4 T cell receptor beta chains from one specimen sequenced in a study of T cells in Graves' hyperthyroidism and ophthalmopathy. Regions amplified from RNA transcripts were the TCR beta CDR3 regions. The TCR CDR3 was amplified in a first-round RT-PCR using the HTBI primer set. One entry per CDR3 protein, called by TCRdb with MiXCR from the multiplex PCR reads. The top ten clones hold 11% to 15% of a sample with over 500,000 distinct CDR3 sequences, 14% of them seen once. Sequenced material: blood. These receptors came from a woman aged 40 to 49 with Graves' hyperthyroidism.

This clonotype showed up just a few times. The gene calls are TRBV3-1 and TRBJ2-3, with D possibly TRBD2 on 6 matching bases. V dropped 3 bases and J dropped 9 bases, with 10 bases sitting between them. CDR1 and CDR2 (germline): LGHDT, YNNKEL (reference sequence). This CDR3 has 12 amino acids. The chain's CDR3 is CASSQTGVTQYF. The CDR3 DNA is TGTGCCAGCAGCCAGACGGGAGTCACGCAGTATTTT.

This clonotype has a count of ten or more. The chain recombines TRBV28 with TRBJ2-7; D is undetermined. Germline V lookup: CDR1 MDHEN, CDR2 SYDVKM. The CDR3 length is 14 residues. V lost 5 bases and J 3 bases, leaving 14 bases between the germline ends. CDR3 DNA: TGTGCCAGCAGTAGGGTCAACCCCATCTACGAGCAGTACTTC. Its protein product is CASSRVNPIYEQYF.

This clonotype came up many times. The chain combines TRBV28 with TRBJ2-1, with 7 positions matching TRBD1. This CDR3 is 15 amino acids long. The trim removed 2 bases at V and 10 bases at J, leaving 11 bases unmatched. Looked up from germline, CDR1 is MDHEN and CDR2 is SYDVKM. The CDR3 coding sequence is TGTGCCAGCAGTTTAACCCCGGTGTCGACAGGGGAGCAGTTCTTC. Amino acid sequence: CASSLTPVSTGEQFF.

This clonotype was detected a few times. The chain joins TRBV5-8 to TRBJ2-5, with TRBD1 matching 10 bases. Trimming took 4 bases from V and 2 from J; bases not matched to a gene: 5. This CDR3 spans 15 amino acids. The V gene's germline CDR1 is SGHTS and CDR2 YDEGEE. CDR3 nucleotides: TGTGCCAGCAGCGCTCGACAGGGGGCTCAAGAGACCCAGTACTTC. It encodes CASSARQGAQETQYF.